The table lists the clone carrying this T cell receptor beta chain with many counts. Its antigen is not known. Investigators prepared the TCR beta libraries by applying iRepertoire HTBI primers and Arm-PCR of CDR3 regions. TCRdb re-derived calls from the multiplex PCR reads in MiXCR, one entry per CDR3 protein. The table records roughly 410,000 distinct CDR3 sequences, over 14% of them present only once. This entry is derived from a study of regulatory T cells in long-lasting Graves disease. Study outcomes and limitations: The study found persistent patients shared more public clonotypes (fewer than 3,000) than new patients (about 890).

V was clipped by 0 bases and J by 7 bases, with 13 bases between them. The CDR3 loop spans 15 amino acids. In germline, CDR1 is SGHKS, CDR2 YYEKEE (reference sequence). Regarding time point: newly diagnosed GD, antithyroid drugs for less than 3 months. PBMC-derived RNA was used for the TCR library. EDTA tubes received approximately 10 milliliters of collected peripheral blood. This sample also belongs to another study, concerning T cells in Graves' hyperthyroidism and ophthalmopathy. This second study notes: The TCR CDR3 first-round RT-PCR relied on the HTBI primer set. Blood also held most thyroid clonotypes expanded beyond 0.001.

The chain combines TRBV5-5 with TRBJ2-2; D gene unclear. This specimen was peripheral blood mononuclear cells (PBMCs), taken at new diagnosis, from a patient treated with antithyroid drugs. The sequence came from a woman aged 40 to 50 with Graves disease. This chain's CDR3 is CASSLDWGLDGELFF. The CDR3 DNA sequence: TGTGCCAGCAGCTTGGATTGGGGATTGGACGGGGAGCTGTTTTTT.